The present T cell receptor (beta chain) was sequenced within a study of shared clonotypes between healthy human individuals. Whole-study results and caveats: Tissues were not sampled, only blood, and their repertoires likely differ. Limitation of the genetic and exposure-history diversity represented came from the few donors.

TCRdb's table, derived via immunoSEQ multiplex PCR, lists solely in-frame clones and lacks some. The table records 400,000 to 500,000 clones, 75% to 85% of them present only once. The germline CDR1 and CDR2 sequences are SGDLS and YYNGEE. The CDR3 contains 15 residues. V gave up 6 bases and J gave up 6 bases, with 19 bases separating them. Healthy HIV-negative adults without recent acute infections or vaccinations served as donors. Among the donors, all were Caucasian adults who lived in Nashville, Tennessee. Note on this clone: Its antigen is still unknown.

What was sequenced was PBMCs. The chain carries TRBV9 and TRBJ2-1; a possible D gene is TRBD1 (6 bases). This clonotype originated in a woman aged 40 to 49 in good health. Some clones in this sample may be carry-over from other donors' samples. The CDR3: CASNKRGSAGNEQFF. The CDR3 bases are TGTGCCAGCAACAAGAGGGGGTCGGCGGGCAATGAGCAGTTCTTC.